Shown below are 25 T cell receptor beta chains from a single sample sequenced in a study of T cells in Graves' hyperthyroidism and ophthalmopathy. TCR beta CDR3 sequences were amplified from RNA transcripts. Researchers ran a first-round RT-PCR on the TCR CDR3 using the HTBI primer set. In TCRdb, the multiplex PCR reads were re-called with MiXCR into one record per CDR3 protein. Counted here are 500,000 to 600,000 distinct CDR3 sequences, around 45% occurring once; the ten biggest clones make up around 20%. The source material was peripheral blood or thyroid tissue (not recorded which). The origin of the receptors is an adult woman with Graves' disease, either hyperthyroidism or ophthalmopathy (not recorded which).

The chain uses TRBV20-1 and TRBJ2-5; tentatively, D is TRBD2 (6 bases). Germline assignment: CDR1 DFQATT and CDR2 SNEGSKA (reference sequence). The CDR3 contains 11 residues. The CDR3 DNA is TGCGGGGGGATGGAGGGAGAGACCCAGTACTTC. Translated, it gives CGGMEGETQYF.

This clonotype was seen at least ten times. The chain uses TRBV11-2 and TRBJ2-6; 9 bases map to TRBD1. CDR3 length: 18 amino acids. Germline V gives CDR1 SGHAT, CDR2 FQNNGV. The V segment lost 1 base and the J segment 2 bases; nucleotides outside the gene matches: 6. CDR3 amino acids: CASSLAGTGRPGANVLTF. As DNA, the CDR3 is TGTGCCAGCAGCTTAGCCGGGACAGGGCGCCCTGGGGCCAACGTCCTGACTTTC.

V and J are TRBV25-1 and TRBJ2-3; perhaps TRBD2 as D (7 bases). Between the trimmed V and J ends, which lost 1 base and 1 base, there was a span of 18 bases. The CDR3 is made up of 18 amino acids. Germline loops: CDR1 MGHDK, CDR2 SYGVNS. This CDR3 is CASSEWVGTGGGTDTQYF. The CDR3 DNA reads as TGTGCCAGCAGTGAATGGGTCGGGACGGGGGGCGGCACAGATACGCAGTATTTT. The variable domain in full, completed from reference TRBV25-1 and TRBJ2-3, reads EADIYQTPRYLVIGTGKKITLECSQTMGHDKMYWYQQDPGMELHLIHYSYGVNSTEKGDLSSESTVSRIRTEHFPLTLESARPSHTSQYLCASSEWVGTGGGTDTQYFGPGTRLTVL.

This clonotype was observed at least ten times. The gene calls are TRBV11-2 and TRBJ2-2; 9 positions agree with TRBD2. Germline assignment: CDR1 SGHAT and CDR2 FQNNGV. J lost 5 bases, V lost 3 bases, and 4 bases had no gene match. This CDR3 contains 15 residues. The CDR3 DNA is TGTGCCAGCAGCTTCCTAGCGGGATGGACCGGGGAGCTGTTTTTT. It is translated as CASSFLAGWTGELFF.

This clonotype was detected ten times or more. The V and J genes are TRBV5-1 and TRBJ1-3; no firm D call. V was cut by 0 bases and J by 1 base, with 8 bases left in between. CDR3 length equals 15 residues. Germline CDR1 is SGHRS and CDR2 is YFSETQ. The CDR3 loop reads CASSLDPRSGNTIYF. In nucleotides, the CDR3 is TGCGCCAGCAGCTTGGATCCACGTTCTGGAAACACCATATATTTT.

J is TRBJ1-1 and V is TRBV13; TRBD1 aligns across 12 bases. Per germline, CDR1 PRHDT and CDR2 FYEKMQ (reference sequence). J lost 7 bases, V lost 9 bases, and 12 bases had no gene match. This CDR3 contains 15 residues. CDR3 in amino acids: CASTPGTGGSGEAFF. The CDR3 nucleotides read TGTGCCAGTACCCCTGGGACAGGGGGCTCAGGTGAAGCTTTCTTT.

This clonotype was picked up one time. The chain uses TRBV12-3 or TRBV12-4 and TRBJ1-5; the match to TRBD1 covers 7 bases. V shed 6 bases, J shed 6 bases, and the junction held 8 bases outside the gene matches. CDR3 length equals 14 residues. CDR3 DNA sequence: TGTGCCAGCAGCTACAGGGGAGTCAGTCAGCCCCAGCATTTT. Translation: CASSYRGVSQPQHF.

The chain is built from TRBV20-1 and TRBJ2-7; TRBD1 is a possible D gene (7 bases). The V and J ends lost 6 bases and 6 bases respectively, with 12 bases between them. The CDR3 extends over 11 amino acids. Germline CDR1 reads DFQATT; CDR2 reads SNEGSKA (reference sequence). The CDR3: CSARGVGEQYF. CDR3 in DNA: TGCAGTGCCAGGGGGGTTGGCGAGCAGTACTTC.

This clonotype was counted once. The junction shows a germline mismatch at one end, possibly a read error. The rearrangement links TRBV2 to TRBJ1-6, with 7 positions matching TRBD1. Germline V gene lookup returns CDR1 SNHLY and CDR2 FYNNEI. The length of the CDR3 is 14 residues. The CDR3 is CASTRTGYNSPLHF. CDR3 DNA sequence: TGTGCCAGCACCCGGACAGGATATAACTCACCCCTCCACTTT.

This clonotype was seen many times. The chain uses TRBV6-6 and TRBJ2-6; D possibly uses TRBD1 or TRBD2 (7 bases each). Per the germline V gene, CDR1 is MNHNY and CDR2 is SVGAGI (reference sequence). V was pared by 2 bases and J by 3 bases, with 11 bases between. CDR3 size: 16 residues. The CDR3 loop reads CASSYGRGLGANVLTF. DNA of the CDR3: TGTGCCAGCAGTTACGGGAGGGGGCTTGGGGCCAACGTCCTGACTTTC.

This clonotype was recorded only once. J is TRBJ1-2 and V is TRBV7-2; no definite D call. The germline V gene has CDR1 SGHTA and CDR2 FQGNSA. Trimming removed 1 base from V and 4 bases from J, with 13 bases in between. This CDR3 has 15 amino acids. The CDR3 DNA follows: TGTGCCAGCAGCTTAGGGTCGACTAGCCTCTATGGCTACACCTTC. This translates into CASSLGSTSLYGYTF.

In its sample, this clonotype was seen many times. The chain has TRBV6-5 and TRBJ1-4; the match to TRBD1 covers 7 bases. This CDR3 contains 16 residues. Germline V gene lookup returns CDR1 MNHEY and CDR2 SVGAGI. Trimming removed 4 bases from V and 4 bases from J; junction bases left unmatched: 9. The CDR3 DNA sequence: TGTGCCAGCAGTTCCTACCACAGGGGCGGTAATGAAAAACTGTTTTTT. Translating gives CASSSYHRGGNEKLFF.

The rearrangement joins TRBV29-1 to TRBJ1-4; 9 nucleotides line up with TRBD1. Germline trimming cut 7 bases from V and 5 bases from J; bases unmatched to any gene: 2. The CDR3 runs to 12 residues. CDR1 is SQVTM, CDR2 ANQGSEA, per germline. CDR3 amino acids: CSGGTGNEKLFF. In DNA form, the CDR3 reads TGCAGCGGCGGGACAGGGAATGAAAAACTGTTTTTT.

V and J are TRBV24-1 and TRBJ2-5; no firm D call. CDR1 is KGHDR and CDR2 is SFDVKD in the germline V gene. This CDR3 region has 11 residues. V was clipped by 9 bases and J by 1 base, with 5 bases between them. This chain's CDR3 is CATRTQETQYF. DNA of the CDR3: TGTGCCACCCGGACCCAAGAGACCCAGTACTTC.

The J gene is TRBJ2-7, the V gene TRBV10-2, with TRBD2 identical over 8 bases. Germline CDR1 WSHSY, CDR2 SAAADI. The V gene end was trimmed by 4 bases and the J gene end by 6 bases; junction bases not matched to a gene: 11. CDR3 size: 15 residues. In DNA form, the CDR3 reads TGCGCCAGCAGTGCCCCCCCCGGACTAGCAGTCGAGCAGTACTTC. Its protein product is CASSAPPGLAVEQYF.

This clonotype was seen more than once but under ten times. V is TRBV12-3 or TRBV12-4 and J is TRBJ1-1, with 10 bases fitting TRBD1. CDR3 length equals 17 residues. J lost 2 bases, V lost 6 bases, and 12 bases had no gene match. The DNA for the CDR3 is TGTGCCAGCAGCTCGCTAACCGGGACAGGGGATAACACTGAAGCTTTCTTT. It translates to CASSSLTGTGDNTEAFF.

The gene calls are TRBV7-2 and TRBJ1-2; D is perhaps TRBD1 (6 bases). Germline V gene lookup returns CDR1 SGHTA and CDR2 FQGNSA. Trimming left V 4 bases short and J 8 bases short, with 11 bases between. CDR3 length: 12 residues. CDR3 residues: CASSWGLHGYTF. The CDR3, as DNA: TGTGCCAGCAGCTGGGGGCTCCACGGCTACACCTTC.

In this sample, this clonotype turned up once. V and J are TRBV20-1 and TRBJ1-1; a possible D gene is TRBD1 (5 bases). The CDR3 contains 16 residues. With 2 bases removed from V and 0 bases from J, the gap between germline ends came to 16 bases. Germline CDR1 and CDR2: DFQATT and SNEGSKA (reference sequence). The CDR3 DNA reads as TGCAGTGCTAGAACCGAGGGGCGGGGAATGAACACTGAAGCTTTCTTT. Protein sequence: CSARTEGRGMNTEAFF.

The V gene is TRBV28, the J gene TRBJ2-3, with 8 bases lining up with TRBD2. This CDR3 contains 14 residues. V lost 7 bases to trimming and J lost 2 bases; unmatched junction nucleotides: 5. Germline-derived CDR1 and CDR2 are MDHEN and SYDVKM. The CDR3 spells CASTSGGYTDTQYF. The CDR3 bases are TGTGCCAGCACAAGCGGGGGATACACAGATACGCAGTATTTT.

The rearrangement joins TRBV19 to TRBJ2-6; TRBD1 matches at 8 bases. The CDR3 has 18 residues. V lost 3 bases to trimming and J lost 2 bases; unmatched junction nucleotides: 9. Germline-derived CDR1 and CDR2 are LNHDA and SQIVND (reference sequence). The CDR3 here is CASSMQVGTGPGANVLTF. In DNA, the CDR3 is TGTGCCAGTAGTATGCAAGTGGGGACAGGTCCTGGGGCCAACGTCCTGACTTTC.

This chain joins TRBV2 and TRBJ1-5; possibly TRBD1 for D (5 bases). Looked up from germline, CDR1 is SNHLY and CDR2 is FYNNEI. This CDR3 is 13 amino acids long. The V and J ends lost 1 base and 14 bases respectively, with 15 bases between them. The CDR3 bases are TGTGCCAGCAGTGAAGGGGGTTGGGACTACGAGCATTTT. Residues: CASSEGGWDYEHF.

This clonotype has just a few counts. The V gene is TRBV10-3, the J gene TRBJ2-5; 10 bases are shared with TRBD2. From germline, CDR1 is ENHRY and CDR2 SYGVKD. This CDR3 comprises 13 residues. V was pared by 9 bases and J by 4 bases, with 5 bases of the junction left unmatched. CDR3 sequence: CAILAGVGETQYF. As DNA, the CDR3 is TGTGCCATTCTAGCGGGAGTAGGAGAGACCCAGTACTTC.

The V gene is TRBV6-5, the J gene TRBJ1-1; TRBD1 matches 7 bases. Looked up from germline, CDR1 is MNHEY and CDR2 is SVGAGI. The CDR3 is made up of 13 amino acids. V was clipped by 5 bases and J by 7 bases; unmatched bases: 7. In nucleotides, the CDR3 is TGTGCCAGCAGTGCCGGGACAGTGAATGAAGCTTTCTTT. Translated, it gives CASSAGTVNEAFF.

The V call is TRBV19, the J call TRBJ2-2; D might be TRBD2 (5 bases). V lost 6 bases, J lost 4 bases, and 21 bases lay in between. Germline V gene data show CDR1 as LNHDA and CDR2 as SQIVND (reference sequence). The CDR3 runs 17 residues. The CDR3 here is CASRGARVAFPTGELFF. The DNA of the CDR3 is TGTGCCAGTAGGGGCGCGCGGGTAGCCTTTCCCACCGGGGAGCTGTTTTTT.

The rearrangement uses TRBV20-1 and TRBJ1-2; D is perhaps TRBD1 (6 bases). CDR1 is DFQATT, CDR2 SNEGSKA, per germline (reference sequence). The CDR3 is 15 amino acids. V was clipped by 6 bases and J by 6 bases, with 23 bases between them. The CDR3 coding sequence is TGCAGTGCCATCCGGGACACTTCCGGGGACGATGGCTACACCTTC. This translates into CSAIRDTSGDDGYTF.